This is a list of T cell receptor beta chains from one sample in a study of blood T cell repertoires in COVID-19. Generated by immunoSEQ multiplex PCR, the TCRdb table keeps only in-frame clones and is missing some. The sample has tens of thousands of clones; around four fifths are singletons. The specimen sequenced was peripheral blood. The source is a man between 70 and 80 years old with acute or convalescent COVID-19. CDR3s include the opening cysteine and the closing phenylalanine or tryptophan. D genes are given only for firm matches. Only part of the rows carry a size: once, few, many, or a class if the clone is expanded.

.,TRBV6-2/TRBV6-3,.,TRBJ2-7,TGTGCCAGCAGCCGACAGGTCTACGAGCAGTACTTC,CASSRQVYEQYF
.,TRBV7-7,.,TRBJ2-5,TGTGCTAGCAGCTTCACGGGGGGCGCAGAGACCCAGTACTTC,CASSFTGGAETQYF
.,TRBV18,TRBD2,TRBJ2-4,TGTGCCAGCTCACCACGGGCCGGGGGGGAAAACATTCAGTACTTC,CASSPRAGGENIQYF
.,TRBV5-4,TRBD1,TRBJ1-5,TGTGCCAGCAGGGACAGGGCCGCCGTCCGGGGGCCTCAGCCCCAGCATTTT,CASRDRAAVRGPQPQHF
.,TRBV7-6,TRBD2,TRBJ2-6,TGTGCCAGCAGCTTAGCGCTTGGGGGGGCTGGGGCCAACGTCCTGACTTTC,CASSLALGGAGANVLTF
once,TRBV7-2,TRBD2,TRBJ2-1,TGTGCCAGCAGCTTAGCTAGCGGGGAGTACAATGAGCAGTTCTTC,CASSLASGEYNEQFF
.,TRBV2,.,TRBJ1-2,TGTGCCAGCGTTTGGAGCCCTAACTATGGCTACACCTTC,CASVWSPNYGYTF
.,TRBV11-3,.,TRBJ2-3,TGTGCCAGCAGCTTAGGGGGGCACACAGATACGCAGTATTTT,CASSLGGHTDTQYF
few,TRBV5-1,.,TRBJ1-1,TGCGCCAGCAGCTTGGGAGTGAACACTGAAGCTTTCTTT,CASSLGVNTEAFF
.,TRBV6-5,.,TRBJ2-7,TGTGCCAGCACACAGGGTCGGTGGGCCTACGAGCAGTACTTC,CASTQGRWAYEQYF
few,TRBV5-1,.,TRBJ2-3,TGCGCCAGCAGCTTGGACAGGGGCACAGATACGCAGTATTTT,CASSLDRGTDTQYF
once,TRBV4-1,TRBD2,TRBJ2-3,TGCGCCAGCAGCTATAGCGGGGGGTCCACAGATACGCAGTATTTT,CASSYSGGSTDTQYF
few,TRBV4-1,.,TRBJ2-5,TGCGCCAGCAGCACCCGCTGGCAGCAAGAGACCCAGTACTTC,CASSTRWQQETQYF
.,TRBV18,TRBD1,TRBJ1-1,TGTGCCAGCTCAGATGGGACCAGGGGGAGCACTGAAGCTTTCTTT,CASSDGTRGSTEAFF
.,TRBV28,.,TRBJ1-1,TGTGCCAGCGATTTGACCGGGAACGGGGGTGAAGCTTTCTTT,CASDLTGNGGEAFF
.,TRBV6-1,TRBD1,TRBJ1-4,TGTGCCAGCAGTGCGACAGGGGCTGGGCTCAGTGAAAAACTGTTTTTT,CASSATGAGLSEKLFF
.,TRBV7-2,.,TRBJ1-6,TGTGCCAGCAGCTCCGAGGTCCATGAAAATTCACCCCTCCACTTT,CASSSEVHENSPLHF
.,TRBV19,TRBD1,TRBJ1-2,TGTGCCAGTAGTAGTGGACAGGGTTTAAATGGCTACACCTTC,CASSSGQGLNGYTF
once,TRBV27,TRBD1,TRBJ1-1,TGTGCCCACAGATCTGGACAGGGAGGGAACACTGAAGCTTTCTTT,CAHRSGQGGNTEAFF
once,TRBV18,TRBD1,TRBJ2-1,TGTGCCAGCTCACCCGGGACAGGGGGCCGGGATGAGCAGTTCTTC,CASSPGTGGRDEQFF
.,TRBV21-1,.,TRBJ2-5,TGTGCCAGCAGCACCAGTCAGACAGGGGGCGATCAAGAGACCCAGTACTTC,CASSTSQTGGDQETQYF
.,TRBV27,TRBD1,TRBJ1-4,TGTGCCAGCAGCAAACAGGGGGCGGGGGAAAAACTGTTTTTT,CASSKQGAGEKLFF
.,TRBV5-1,TRBD1,TRBJ2-3,TGCGCCAGCAGCTTGGGAGGGGGCGCATTCACAGATACGCAGTATTTT,CASSLGGGAFTDTQYF
once,TRBV2,.,TRBJ1-1,TGTGCCAGCAGTTATCGCACTGAAGCTTTCTTT,CASSYRTEAFF
once,TRBV2,.,TRBJ1-1,TGTGCCAGCAGTGGGACAGTCGGTGAAGCTTTCTTT,CASSGTVGEAFF
.,TRBV5-5,.,TRBJ2-3,TGTGCCAGCAGCTTGAGGGCGGGGCGCACAGATACGCAGTATTTT,CASSLRAGRTDTQYF
once,TRBV5-6,.,TRBJ1-5,TGTGCCAGCAGTCCACAGGGAACCAATCAGCCCCAGCATTTT,CASSPQGTNQPQHF
once,TRBV2,.,TRBJ2-1,TGTGCCACCAAACCGGGATATCGGTCGACGAATGAGCAGTTCTTC,CATKPGYRSTNEQFF
.,TRBV5-6,TRBD1,TRBJ1-5,TGTGCCAGCAGCCATCGGGACAGTTCTGAAGGTAGCAATCAGCCCCAGCATTTT,CASSHRDSSEGSNQPQHF
once,TRBV6-5,.,TRBJ1-5,TGTGCCAGCAGTTACTCAGGGGTGTTCGATCAGCCCCAGCATTTT,CASSYSGVFDQPQHF
.,TRBV10-2,TRBD2,TRBJ2-3,TGCGCCAGCAAGGATCCCCGGGGGGGGGTGACAGATACGCAGTATTTT,CASKDPRGGVTDTQYF
.,TRBV20-1,.,TRBJ2-1,TGCAGTGCCCACAGGGTCGATGAGCAGTTCTTC,CSAHRVDEQFF
few,TRBV11-2,.,TRBJ1-2,TGTGCCAGCAGCTTAGACGGTTATGGCTACACCTTC,CASSLDGYGYTF
.,TRBV7-6,TRBD1,TRBJ2-7,TGTGCCAGCAGCTTGACCCCGGGACAGGGGGGGGAGCAGTACTTC,CASSLTPGQGGEQYF
.,TRBV3-1/TRBV3-2,TRBD1,TRBJ2-2,TGTGCCAGCAGCCACGGGACAGGCACCGGGGAGCTGTTTTTT,CASSHGTGTGELFF
.,TRBV5-6,.,TRBJ2-7,TGTGCCAGCAGCCTGGGGGGCCCGAGCTCCTACGAGCAGTACTTC,CASSLGGPSSYEQYF
.,TRBV6-5,.,TRBJ1-6,TGTGCCAGCAGACCCGGAGGGGCGGGGGCCCTCCACTTT,CASRPGGAGALHF
few,TRBV7-9,.,TRBJ1-6,TGTGCCAGCAGCAGGGAAGGGAGTTCGCGGTCACCCCTCCACTTT,CASSREGSSRSPLHF
.,TRBV3-1/TRBV3-2,TRBD2,TRBJ2-1,TGTGCCAGCAGCGGTAGCGGGGGGGCCTACAATGAGCAGTTCTTC,CASSGSGGAYNEQFF
.,TRBV5-1,TRBD2,TRBJ2-7,TGCGCCAGCAACCCGGGTGGGACTAGCGGTTACGAGCAGTACTTC,CASNPGGTSGYEQYF
.,TRBV15,TRBD1,TRBJ1-2,TGTGCCACCAGCGGTGACAGGGGGAGTAGCTATGGCTACACCTTC,CATSGDRGSSYGYTF
few,TRBV9,.,TRBJ1-2,TGTGCCAGCAGCGCAGGATTTATAAGTGGCTACACCTTC,CASSAGFISGYTF
.,TRBV5-1,TRBD1,TRBJ1-1,TGCGCCACCGCCGGGACAGGCAACACTGAAGCTTTCTTT,CATAGTGNTEAFF
.,TRBV5-8,.,TRBJ1-4,TGTGCCAGCAGCTTAAGGACAGCCGGAAGTTTTAATGAAAAACTGTTTTTT,CASSLRTAGSFNEKLFF
.,TRBV7-8,TRBD2,TRBJ2-1,TGTGCCAGCAGCCCCGTCCTATCCGGACTAGCGGGCCAGGGGGGGCAGTTCTTC,CASSPVLSGLAGQGGQFF
.,TRBV7-2,.,TRBJ1-5,TGTGCCAGCAGCTTAGACAGAACGGGCAATCAGCCCCAGCATTTT,CASSLDRTGNQPQHF
.,TRBV7-3,.,TRBJ2-2,TGTGCCAGCAGCCCAGACAGTCACACCGGGGAGCTGTTTTTT,CASSPDSHTGELFF
.,TRBV7-9,TRBD1,TRBJ1-5,TGTGCCAGCAGTCAAGGACAGGGACCTTATGGCAATCAGCCCCAGCATTTT,CASSQGQGPYGNQPQHF
.,TRBV28,.,TRBJ1-3,TGTGCCAGCAGCCCCTGGCGGGGCGGCACCATATATTTT,CASSPWRGGTIYF
.,TRBV6-5,.,TRBJ2-7,TGTGCCAGCAGTAGGGAGTACGAGGTCTACGAGCAGTACTTC,CASSREYEVYEQYF
.,TRBV6-5,TRBD1,TRBJ2-1,TGTGCCAGCAGGGGACAGGGAGGGTACAATGAGCAGTTCTTC,CASRGQGGYNEQFF
.,TRBV5-4,TRBD1,TRBJ1-2,TGTGCCAGCAGCTCAACAGGGGGCGCTGGGGGCTACACCTTC,CASSSTGGAGGYTF
.,TRBV10-3,TRBD1,TRBJ1-4,TGTGCCATCAGTTCTACCGGACAGGCTAGTATCGGTGAAAAACTGTTTTTT,CAISSTGQASIGEKLFF